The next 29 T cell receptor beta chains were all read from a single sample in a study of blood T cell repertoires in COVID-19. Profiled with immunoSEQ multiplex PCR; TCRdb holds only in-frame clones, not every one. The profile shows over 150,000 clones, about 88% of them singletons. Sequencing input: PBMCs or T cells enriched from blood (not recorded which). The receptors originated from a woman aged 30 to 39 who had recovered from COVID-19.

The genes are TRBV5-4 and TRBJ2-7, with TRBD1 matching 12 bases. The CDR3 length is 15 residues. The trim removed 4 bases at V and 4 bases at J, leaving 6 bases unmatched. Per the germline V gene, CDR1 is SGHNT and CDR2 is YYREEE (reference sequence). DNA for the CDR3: TGTGCCAGCAGCCCCGGGACAGGGGGCGGGTACGAGCAGTACTTC. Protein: CASSPGTGGGYEQYF.

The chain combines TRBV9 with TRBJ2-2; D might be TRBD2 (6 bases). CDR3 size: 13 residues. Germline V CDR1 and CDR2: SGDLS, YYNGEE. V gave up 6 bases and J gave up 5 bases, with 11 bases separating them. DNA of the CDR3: TGTGCCAGCACTTTCCTAGCGACCGGGGAGCTGTTTTTT. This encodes CASTFLATGELFF.

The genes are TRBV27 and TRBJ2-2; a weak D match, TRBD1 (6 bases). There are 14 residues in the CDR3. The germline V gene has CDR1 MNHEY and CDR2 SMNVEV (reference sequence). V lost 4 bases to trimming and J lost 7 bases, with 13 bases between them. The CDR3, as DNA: TGTGCCAGCAGTTATTCACAGGGTAACGGGGAGCTGTTTTTT. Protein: CASSYSQGNGELFF.

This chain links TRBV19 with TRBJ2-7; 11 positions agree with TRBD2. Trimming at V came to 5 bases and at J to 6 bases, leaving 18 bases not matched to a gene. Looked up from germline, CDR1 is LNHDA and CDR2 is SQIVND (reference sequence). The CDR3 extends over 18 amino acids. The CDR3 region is CASSSAGLTSGRSGEQYF. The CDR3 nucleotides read TGTGCCAGTAGTTCGGCGGGATTAACTAGCGGGAGATCGGGCGAGCAGTACTTC.

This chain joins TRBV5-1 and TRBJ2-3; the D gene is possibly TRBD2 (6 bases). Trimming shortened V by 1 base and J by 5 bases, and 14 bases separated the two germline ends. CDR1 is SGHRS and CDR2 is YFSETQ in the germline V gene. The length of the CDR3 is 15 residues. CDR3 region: CASSLTSPIGDTQYF. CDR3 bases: TGCGCCAGCAGCTTGACTAGCCCCATAGGAGATACGCAGTATTTT.

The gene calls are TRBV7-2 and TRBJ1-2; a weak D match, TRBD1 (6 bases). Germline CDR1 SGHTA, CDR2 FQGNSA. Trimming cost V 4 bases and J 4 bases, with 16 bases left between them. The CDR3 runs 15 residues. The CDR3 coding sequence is TGTGCCAGCAGCTCCTCAGGGGCTATTTCCTATGGCTACACCTTC. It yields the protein CASSSSGAISYGYTF.

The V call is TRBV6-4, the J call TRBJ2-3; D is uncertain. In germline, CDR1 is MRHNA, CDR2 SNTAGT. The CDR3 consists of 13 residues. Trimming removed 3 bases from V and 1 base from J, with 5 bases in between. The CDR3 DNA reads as TGTGCCAGCAGTGAAGGAGGCACAGATACGCAGTATTTT. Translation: CASSEGGTDTQYF.

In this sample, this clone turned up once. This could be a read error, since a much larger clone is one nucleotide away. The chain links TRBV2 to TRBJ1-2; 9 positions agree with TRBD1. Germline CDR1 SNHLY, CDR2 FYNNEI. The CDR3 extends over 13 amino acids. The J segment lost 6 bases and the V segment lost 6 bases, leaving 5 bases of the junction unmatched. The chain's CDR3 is CASSPGTGNGYTF. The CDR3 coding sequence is TGTGCCAGCAGCCCCGGGACAGGGAATGGCTACACCTTC.

In DNA, the CDR3 is TGTGCCAGCAGTTTAAAGGTTCCAGGGGGCGTAGATGGCTACACCTTC. Translated, it gives CASSLKVPGGVDGYTF. The V call is TRBV28, the J call TRBJ1-2, with TRBD1 matching over 8 bases. The CDR3 is made up of 16 amino acids. The V gene end was trimmed by 2 bases and the J gene end by 6 bases; junction bases not matched to a gene: 11. Germline values: CDR1 MDHEN, CDR2 SYDVKM.

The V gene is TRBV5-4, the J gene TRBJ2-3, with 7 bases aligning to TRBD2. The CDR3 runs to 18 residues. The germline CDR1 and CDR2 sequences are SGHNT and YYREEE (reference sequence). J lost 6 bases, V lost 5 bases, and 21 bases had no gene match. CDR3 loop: CASSSPSRGGGRGDTQYF. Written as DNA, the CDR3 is TGTGCCAGCAGTTCTCCCAGTCGGGGAGGCGGGAGAGGGGATACGCAGTATTTT.

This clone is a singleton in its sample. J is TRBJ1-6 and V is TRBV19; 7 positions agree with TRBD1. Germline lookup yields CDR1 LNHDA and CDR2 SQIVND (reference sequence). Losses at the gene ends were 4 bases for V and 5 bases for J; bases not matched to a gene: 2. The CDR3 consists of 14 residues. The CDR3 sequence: CASSTTGDNSPLHF. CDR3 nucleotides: TGTGCCAGTAGTACAACAGGGGATAATTCACCCCTCCACTTT.

The CDR3 protein is CASSQETGVGYQETQYF. Written as DNA, the CDR3 is TGTGCCAGCAGCCAAGAAACAGGGGTGGGATACCAAGAGACCCAGTACTTC. The chain joins TRBV14 to TRBJ2-5, with 7 nucleotides matching TRBD1. V lost 0 bases to trimming and J lost 0 bases; unmatched junction nucleotides: 7. The CDR3 loop spans 17 amino acids. The germline gives CDR1 SGHDN, CDR2 FVKESK.

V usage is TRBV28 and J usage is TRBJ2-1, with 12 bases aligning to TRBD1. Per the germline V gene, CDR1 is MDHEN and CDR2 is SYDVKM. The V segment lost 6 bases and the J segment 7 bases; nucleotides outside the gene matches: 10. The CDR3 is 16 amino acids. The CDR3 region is CASRSRGQGARNEQFF. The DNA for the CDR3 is TGTGCCAGCAGATCTCGGGGACAGGGGGCGCGGAATGAGCAGTTCTTC.

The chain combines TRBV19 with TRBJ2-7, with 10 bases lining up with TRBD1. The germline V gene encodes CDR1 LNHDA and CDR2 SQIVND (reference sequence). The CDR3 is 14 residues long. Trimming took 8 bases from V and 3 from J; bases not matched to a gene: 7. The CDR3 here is CASSPRTGGYEQYF. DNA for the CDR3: TGTGCCAGTTCGCCTCGGACAGGGGGCTACGAGCAGTACTTC.

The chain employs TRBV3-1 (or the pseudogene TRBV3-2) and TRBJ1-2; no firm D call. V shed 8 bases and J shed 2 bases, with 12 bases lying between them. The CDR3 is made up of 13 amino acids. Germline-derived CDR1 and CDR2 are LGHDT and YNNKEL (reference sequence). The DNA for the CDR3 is TGTGCCAGCGCGGAGAATGTGAACTATGGCTACACCTTC. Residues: CASAENVNYGYTF.

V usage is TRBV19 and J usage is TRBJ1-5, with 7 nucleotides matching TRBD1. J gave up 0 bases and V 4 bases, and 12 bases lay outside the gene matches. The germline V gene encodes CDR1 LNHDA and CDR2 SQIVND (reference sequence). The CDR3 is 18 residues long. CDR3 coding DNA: TGTGCCAGTAGTACCGGGACAGTCCGGGGGTATAGCAATCAGCCCCAGCATTTT. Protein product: CASSTGTVRGYSNQPQHF.

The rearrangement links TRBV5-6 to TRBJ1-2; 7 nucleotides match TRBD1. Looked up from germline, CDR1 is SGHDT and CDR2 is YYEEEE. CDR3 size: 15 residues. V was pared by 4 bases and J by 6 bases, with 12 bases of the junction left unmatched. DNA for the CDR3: TGTGCCAGCAGCACACCGGGACAGCCGACGAATGGCTACACCTTC. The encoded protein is CASSTPGQPTNGYTF.

CDR3 sequence: CASSQDGRAGDYGYTF. In DNA, the CDR3 is TGTGCCAGCAGCCAAGATGGTCGCGCAGGGGACTATGGCTACACCTTC. The chain uses TRBV3-1 (or the pseudogene TRBV3-2) and TRBJ1-2; perhaps TRBD1 as D (6 bases). Per the germline V gene, CDR1 is LGHDT and CDR2 is YNNKEL (reference sequence). The CDR3 spans 16 residues. Trimming pared 0 bases from V and 3 bases from J, leaving 14 bases between.

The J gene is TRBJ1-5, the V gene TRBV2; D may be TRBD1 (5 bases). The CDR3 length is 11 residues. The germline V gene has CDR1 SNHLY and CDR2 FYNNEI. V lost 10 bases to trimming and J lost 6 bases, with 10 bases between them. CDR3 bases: TGTGCCATCGGGGGGGGTCAGCCCCAGCATTTT. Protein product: CAIGGGQPQHF.

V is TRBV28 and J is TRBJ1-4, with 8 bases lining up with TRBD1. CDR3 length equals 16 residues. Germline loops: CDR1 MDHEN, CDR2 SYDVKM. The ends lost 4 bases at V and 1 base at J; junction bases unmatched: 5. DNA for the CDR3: TGTGCCAGCAGTTCAGGGGGCGGGGGAACTAATGAAAAACTGTTTTTT. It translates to CASSSGGGGTNEKLFF.

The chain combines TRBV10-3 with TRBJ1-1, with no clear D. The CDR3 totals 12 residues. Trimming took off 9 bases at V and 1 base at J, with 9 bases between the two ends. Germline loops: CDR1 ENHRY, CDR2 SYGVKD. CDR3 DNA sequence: TGTGCCATAGCTCCAGGGAACACTGAAGCTTTCTTT. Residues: CAIAPGNTEAFF.

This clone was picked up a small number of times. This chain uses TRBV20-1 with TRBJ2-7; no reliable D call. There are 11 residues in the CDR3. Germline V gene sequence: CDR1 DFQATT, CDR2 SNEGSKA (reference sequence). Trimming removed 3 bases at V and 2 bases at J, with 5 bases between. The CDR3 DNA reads TGCAGTGCTAGCAGGACCTACGAGCAGTACTTC. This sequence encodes CSASRTYEQYF.

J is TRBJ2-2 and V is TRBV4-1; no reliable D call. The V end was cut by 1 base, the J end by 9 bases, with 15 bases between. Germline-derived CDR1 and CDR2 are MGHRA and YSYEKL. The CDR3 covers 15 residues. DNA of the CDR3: TGCGCCAGCAGCCAAGGCCTATTAGAGAGCAGGGAGCTGTTTTTT. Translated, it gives CASSQGLLESRELFF.

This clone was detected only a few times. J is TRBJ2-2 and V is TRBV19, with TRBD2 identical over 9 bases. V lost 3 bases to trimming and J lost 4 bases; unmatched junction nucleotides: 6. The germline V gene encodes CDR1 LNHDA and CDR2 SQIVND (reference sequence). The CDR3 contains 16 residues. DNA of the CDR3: TGTGCCAGTAGTATCGATAGCGGGGGACCCACCGGGGAGCTGTTTTTT. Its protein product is CASSIDSGGPTGELFF. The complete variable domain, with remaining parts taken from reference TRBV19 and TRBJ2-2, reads DGGITQSPKYLFRKEGQNVTLSCEQNLNHDAMYWYRQDPGQGLRLIYYSQIVNDFQKGDIAEGYSVSREKKESFPLTVTSAQKNPTAFYLCASSIDSGGPTGELFFGEGSRLTVL.

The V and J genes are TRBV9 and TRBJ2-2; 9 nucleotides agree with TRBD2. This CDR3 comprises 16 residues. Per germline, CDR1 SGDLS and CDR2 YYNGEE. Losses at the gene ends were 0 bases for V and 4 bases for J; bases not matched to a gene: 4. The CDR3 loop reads CASSVEAGGGTGELFF. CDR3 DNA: TGTGCCAGCAGCGTAGAGGCGGGAGGGGGCACCGGGGAGCTGTTTTTT.

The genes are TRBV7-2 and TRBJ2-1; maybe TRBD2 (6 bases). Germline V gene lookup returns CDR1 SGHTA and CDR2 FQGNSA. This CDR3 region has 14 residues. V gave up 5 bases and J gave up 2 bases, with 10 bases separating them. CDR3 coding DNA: TGTGCCAGCAGCCTTACTAGCACCTACAATGAGCAGTTCTTC. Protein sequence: CASSLTSTYNEQFF.

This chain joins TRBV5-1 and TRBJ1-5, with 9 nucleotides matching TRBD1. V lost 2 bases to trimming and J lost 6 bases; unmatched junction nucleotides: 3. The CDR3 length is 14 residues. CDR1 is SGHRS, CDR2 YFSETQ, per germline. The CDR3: CASSFTGGGQPQHF. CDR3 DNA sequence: TGCGCCAGCAGCTTTACAGGGGGCGGTCAGCCCCAGCATTTT. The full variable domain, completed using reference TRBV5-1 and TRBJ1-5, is KAGVTQTPRYLIKTRGQQVTLSCSPISGHRSVSWYQQTPGQGLQFLFEYFSETQRNKGNFPGRFSGRQFSNSRSEMNVSTLELGDSALYLCASSFTGGGQPQHFGDGTRLSIL.

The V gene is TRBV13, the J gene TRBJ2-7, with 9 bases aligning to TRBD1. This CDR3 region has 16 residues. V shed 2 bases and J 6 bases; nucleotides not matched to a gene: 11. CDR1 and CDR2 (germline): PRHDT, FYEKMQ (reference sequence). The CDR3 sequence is CASSLTVGTGRVEQYF. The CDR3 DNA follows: TGTGCCAGCAGCTTAACAGTCGGGACAGGGAGGGTCGAGCAGTACTTC.

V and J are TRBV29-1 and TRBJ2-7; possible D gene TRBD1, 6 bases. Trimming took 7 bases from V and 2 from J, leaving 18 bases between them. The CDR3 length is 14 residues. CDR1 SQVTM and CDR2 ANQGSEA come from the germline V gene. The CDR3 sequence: CSARGTLQTYEQYF. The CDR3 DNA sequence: TGCAGCGCAAGAGGGACACTTCAGACCTACGAGCAGTACTTC.